Given below is one T cell receptor beta chain in context. Documented treatment: 15 to 20 received Ad26.COV2.S at low or high dose, single or two shots; about five received placebo; per-sample allocation not given. The samples were gathered on day 63 after the first injection of vaccine or placebo. TCRdb keeps only in-frame clones here, not all; method: immunoSEQ multiplex PCR. The table includes about 320,000 clones, roughly nine tenths detected once. The data were obtained in a study of Ad26.COV2.S vaccination and SARS-CoV-2 variants. The CDR3 covers 14 residues. Germline CDR1 reads SGHTA; CDR2 reads FQGNSA. Trimming at V came to 5 bases and at J to 9 bases, leaving 10 bases not matched to a gene.

This clonotype originated in a person between 18 and 60 years old who received the Ad26.COV2.S COVID-19 vaccine or a placebo. The chain couples TRBV7-2 to TRBJ1-3, with 7 nucleotides matching TRBD1. The specimen comprised peripheral blood, sampled in a trial of Ad26.COV2.S vaccine versus placebo. CDR3 in amino acids: CASSTTGVGSTIYF. CDR3 coding DNA: TGTGCCAGCAGCACTACAGGGGTCGGGAGCACCATATATTTT.